This entry concerns a single T cell receptor (beta chain). Its target is unknown. CDR3 size: 13 residues. Germline V gene sequence: CDR1 MNHNS, CDR2 SASEGT. V gave up 10 bases and J gave up 9 bases, with 21 bases separating them. These data originate in a study of immune heterogeneity within non-small cell lung tumors. Study details: The composition of the tumors was 4 squamous cell carcinomas, about 10 non-squamous carcinomas and 1 not otherwise specified.

General study points: For local T-cell clonality, the correlation with local tumor mutational burden was moderate but significant (R approximately 0.34). Recurring identical dominant CDR3 beta clonotypes were observed across tumor sites within a patient, together with site-unique high-frequency clones.

The TCR beta CDR3 region underwent multiplex PCR amplification with 32 V and 13 J primers. In TCRdb, the multiplex PCR reads were re-called with MiXCR into one record per CDR3 protein. The sample includes over 10,000 distinct CDR3 sequences, less than 25% of them seen just once. Per sample, around 0.65 ug of bulk tumor genomic DNA was the template used. From each primary tumor, several far-apart biopsies were obtained during surgery. Their non-small cell lung cancer was newly diagnosed and untreated, and the patients underwent curative surgery. Patients with newly diagnosed non-small cell lung cancer who underwent surgery with curative intent served as donors.

Sequencing input: lung tumor tissue. The source of this sequence is a man aged 60 to 69 with non-small cell lung cancer. The V gene is TRBV6-1, the J gene TRBJ2-5, with D possibly TRBD1 on 6 matching bases. DNA of the CDR3: TGTGCCACAAAGAAACGGGACAACGCGGCCCAGTACTTC. It is translated as CATKKRDNAAQYF.